This passage covers 32 T cell receptor beta chains from one sample sequenced in a study of Ad26.COV2.S vaccination and SARS-CoV-2 variants. Using immunoSEQ multiplex PCR, the repertoire was profiled, and TCRdb retains in-frame clones only, with some absent. The table shows about 320,000 clones, with roughly 86% occurring only once. Treatment specified: 15 to 20 received Ad26.COV2.S at low or high dose, single or two shots; about 5 received placebo; per-sample allocation not given. Sampling was performed 63 days after the first vaccine or placebo injection. Sequenced material: peripheral blood, taken in a trial of Ad26.COV2.S vaccine versus placebo. The receptors were sampled from a person aged 18-60 years who received the Ad26.COV2.S COVID-19 vaccine or a placebo.

The chain uses TRBV7-8 and TRBJ2-7; TRBD1 agrees at 12 bases. Germline trimming cut 2 bases from V and 2 bases from J; bases unmatched to any gene: 16. The germline V gene encodes CDR1 SGHVS and CDR2 FQNEAQ. The CDR3 has 20 amino acids. CDR3 region: CASSLISSRDRGLQPYEQYF. The CDR3 nucleotides read TGTGCCAGCAGCTTAATCAGCTCCCGGGACAGGGGGCTCCAGCCCTACGAGCAGTACTTC. Drawing the rest from reference TRBV7-8 and TRBJ2-7, the complete variable domain is GAGVSQSPRYKVAKRGQDVALRCDPISGHVSLFWYQQALGQGPEFLTYFQNEAQLDKSGLPSDRFFAERPEGSVSTLKIQRTQQEDSAVYLCASSLISSRDRGLQPYEQYFGPGTRLTVT.

The J gene is TRBJ2-1, the V gene TRBV7-8; perhaps TRBD1 as D (6 bases). In germline, CDR1 is SGHVS, CDR2 FQNEAQ. The CDR3 consists of 15 residues. Trimming stripped 2 bases from V and 2 bases from J, with 10 bases between. For the CDR3, the DNA is TGTGCCAGCAGCTTAAGAGGGGGACCCTACAATGAGCAGTTCTTC. Its translation is CASSLRGGPYNEQFF.

V usage is TRBV18 and J usage is TRBJ2-3, with 9 bases matching TRBD1. Germline CDR1 reads KGHSH; CDR2 reads LQKENI. J lost 3 bases, V lost 4 bases, and 2 bases had no gene match. CDR3 length: 14 amino acids. The CDR3 region has the DNA TGTGCCAGCTCACAGGGGACAGGGACAGATACGCAGTATTTT. This sequence encodes CASSQGTGTDTQYF.

The V and J genes are TRBV20-1 and TRBJ2-7, with 9 bases aligning to TRBD1. Trimming at V came to 6 bases and at J to 6 bases, leaving 3 bases not matched to a gene. CDR3 length equals 11 residues. Looked up from germline, CDR1 is DFQATT and CDR2 is SNEGSKA (reference sequence). Here the CDR3 reads CSAKTGGEQYF. CDR3 DNA: TGCAGTGCCAAGACAGGGGGCGAGCAGTACTTC.

The rearrangement uses TRBV19 and TRBJ2-7, with TRBD1 identical over 10 bases. Per germline, CDR1 LNHDA and CDR2 SQIVND (reference sequence). There are 14 residues in the CDR3. J lost 5 bases, V lost 4 bases, and 5 bases had no gene match. CDR3 sequence (DNA): TGTGCCAGTAGTAAGGGGACAGGGGAGGACGAGCAGTACTTC. Translation gives CASSKGTGEDEQYF.

V gene TRBV6-5 combines with J gene TRBJ2-2; D is undetermined. Looked up from germline, CDR1 is MNHEY and CDR2 is SVGAGI. The CDR3 contains 10 residues. The V and J ends lost 8 bases and 8 bases respectively, with 6 bases between them. The CDR3 reads CASGQGELFF. The DNA for the CDR3 is TGTGCCAGCGGTCAGGGGGAGCTGTTTTTT.

The gene calls are TRBV6-2 or TRBV6-3 and TRBJ2-1, with D tentatively TRBD2 (6 bases). The ends were cut back, 2 bases at V and 6 bases at J, with 17 bases in the middle. Germline V lookup: CDR1 MNHEY, CDR2 SVGEGT. This CDR3 comprises 16 residues. The CDR3 sequence: CASSYGDFLGSNEQFF. The CDR3 DNA is TGTGCCAGCAGTTACGGGGACTTCCTCGGATCCAATGAGCAGTTCTTC.

V and J are TRBV5-1 and TRBJ1-1, with D possibly being TRBD1 (5 bases). V lost 4 bases and J 11 bases, leaving 21 bases between the germline ends. Germline V CDR1 and CDR2: SGHRS, YFSETQ. This CDR3 has 14 residues. DNA for the CDR3: TGCGCCAGCAGCCCCTACAGTGGGCCCGAGGGGGCTTTCTTT. As protein: CASSPYSGPEGAFF. The full variable domain, in which reference TRBV5-1 and TRBJ1-1 provide the parts outside the CDR3, is KAGVTQTPRYLIKTRGQQVTLSCSPISGHRSVSWYQQTPGQGLQFLFEYFSETQRNKGNFPGRFSGRQFSNSRSEMNVSTLELGDSALYLCASSPYSGPEGAFFGQGTRLTVV.

The chain combines TRBV9 with TRBJ1-2, with D possibly TRBD1 on 5 matching bases. The V end was cut by 3 bases, the J end by 4 bases, with 19 bases between. Germline V gene lookup returns CDR1 SGDLS and CDR2 YYNGEE. CDR3 length: 16 residues. CDR3: CASSAPVGRSLYGYTF. In nucleotides, the CDR3 is TGTGCCAGCAGCGCCCCCGTGGGACGATCCCTCTATGGCTACACCTTC.

The chain joins TRBV6-2 or TRBV6-3 to TRBJ2-1; D unclear. V was trimmed by 5 bases and J by 2 bases, leaving 4 bases between them. Per the germline V gene, CDR1 is MNHEY and CDR2 is SVGEGT. The CDR3 consists of 12 residues. The CDR3 region is CASSTTYNEQFF. In DNA form, the CDR3 reads TGTGCCAGCAGTACCACCTACAATGAGCAGTTCTTC.

The chain joins TRBV5-4 to TRBJ2-7, with 8 bases identical to TRBD2. Germline V gene sequence: CDR1 SGHNT, CDR2 YYREEE (reference sequence). The CDR3 is 15 residues long. V was pared by 0 bases and J by 2 bases, with 4 bases of the junction left unmatched. The CDR3 is CASSLERGPTYEQYF. In nucleotides, the CDR3 is TGTGCCAGCAGCTTGGAGCGGGGGCCTACCTACGAGCAGTACTTC.

The chain joins TRBV16 to TRBJ2-7, with D perhaps given as TRBD1 or TRBD2 (5 bases each). CDR3 length: 14 amino acids. V lost 0 bases to trimming and J lost 1 base, with 7 bases between them. Germline values: CDR1 KGHSY, CDR2 FQNENV. CDR3: CASSQSRESYEQYF. The CDR3 coding sequence is TGTGCCAGCAGCCAATCCAGGGAGTCCTACGAGCAGTACTTC.

The chain is built from TRBV10-3 and TRBJ2-2; D is ambiguous. This CDR3 has 13 residues. Trimming pared 10 bases from V and 5 bases from J, leaving 14 bases between. CDR1 and CDR2 from the germline V gene are ENHRY and SYGVKD. The CDR3 is CATRTHETGELFF. CDR3 in DNA: TGTGCCACCAGGACCCATGAGACCGGGGAGCTGTTTTTT.

The chain has TRBV12-3 or TRBV12-4 and TRBJ1-2; D is possibly TRBD1 (6 bases). Trimming took 6 bases from V and 0 from J, leaving 8 bases between them. The CDR3 is 13 amino acids. The CDR3 sequence is CASRGAANYGYTF. The DNA of the CDR3 is TGTGCCAGCAGGGGGGCGGCTAACTATGGCTACACCTTC.

The chain uses TRBV27 and TRBJ1-6; D perhaps matches TRBD1 (5 bases). Trimming took 3 bases from V and 4 from J, leaving 13 bases between them. The CDR3 has 16 amino acids. Germline V CDR1 and CDR2: MNHEY, SMNVEV (reference sequence). CDR3 sequence reads: CASSFRGEAYNSPLHF. The DNA of the CDR3 is TGTGCCAGCAGTTTTAGGGGCGAGGCATATAATTCACCCCTCCACTTT.

The chain has TRBV7-2 and TRBJ2-2; 7 bases are a match to TRBD1. V lost 5 bases and J lost 2; bases outside the gene matches: 5. Germline CDR1 is SGHTA and CDR2 is FQGNSA. The CDR3 is 15 amino acids. The CDR3 DNA follows: TGTGCCAGCAGCCCTACAGGGGTTAACACCGGGGAGCTGTTTTTT. Protein sequence: CASSPTGVNTGELFF.

V is TRBV7-2 and J is TRBJ2-5, with D possibly being TRBD2 (6 bases). The CDR3 runs to 14 residues. Trimming cost V 5 bases and J 5 bases, with 15 bases left between them. CDR1 and CDR2 from the germline V gene are SGHTA and FQGNSA. The CDR3: CASSPASAAETQYF. Written as DNA, the CDR3 is TGTGCCAGCAGCCCTGCTAGCGCGGCTGAGACCCAGTACTTC.

The V gene is TRBV30, the J gene TRBJ1-5; TRBD1 matches at 7 bases. With 1 base clipped from V and 0 bases from J, the junction kept 3 bases outside the gene matches. The CDR3 has 15 residues. CDR1 GTSNPN and CDR2 SVGIG come from the germline V gene (reference sequence). CDR3 sequence: CAWSGGTVSNQPQHF. For the CDR3, the DNA is TGTGCCTGGAGTGGCGGGACAGTTAGCAATCAGCCCCAGCATTTT.

This sequence joins TRBV12-5 and TRBJ2-1; D not certain. Germline CDR1 and CDR2: LGHNT and FRNRAP. The V end lost 7 bases, the J end lost 3 bases, and 19 bases lay between the germline ends. CDR3 size: 16 residues. CDR3 DNA: TGTGCTAGTGCCCACACCCAGAGTCGCAGCTACAATGAGCAGTTCTTC. Its protein is CASAHTQSRSYNEQFF.

The gene calls are TRBV18 and TRBJ1-4; D unclear. Trimming stripped 3 bases from V and 0 bases from J, with 11 bases between. Germline CDR1 reads KGHSH; CDR2 reads LQKENI. The CDR3 length is 16 residues. The DNA of the CDR3 is TGTGCCAGCTCACCTAGGACGGCCTCAACTAATGAAAAACTGTTTTTT. Amino acid sequence: CASSPRTASTNEKLFF.

The chain has TRBV11-2 and TRBJ2-1; tentatively, D is TRBD2 (5 bases). Germline lookup yields CDR1 SGHAT and CDR2 FQNNGV. Trimming took off 4 bases at V and 2 bases at J, with 15 bases between the two ends. The CDR3 loop spans 16 amino acids. As DNA, the CDR3 is TGTGCCAGCAGCTCCAGGACTCCAGTCGCCTACAATGAGCAGTTCTTC. Translation: CASSSRTPVAYNEQFF.

This clone was observed a handful of times. The V and J genes are TRBV9 and TRBJ2-7; maybe TRBD1 (6 bases). With 0 bases removed from V and 1 base from J, the gap between germline ends came to 11 bases. Germline V gene lookup returns CDR1 SGDLS and CDR2 YYNGEE. The CDR3 contains 15 residues. For the CDR3, the DNA is TGTGCCAGCAGCGTAGAACAGGGCCAATCCTACGAGCAGTACTTC. Translation: CASSVEQGQSYEQYF.

This sequence joins TRBV7-9 and TRBJ1-3, with D uncertain. Germline CDR1 and CDR2: SEHNR and FQNEAQ (reference sequence). Deletions cut 5 bases from V and 4 bases from J, with 6 bases between. The CDR3 totals 12 residues. Here the CDR3 reads CASSRVGNTIYF. CDR3 nucleotide sequence: TGTGCCAGCAGCCGGGTGGGAAACACCATATATTTT.

The chain carries TRBV20-1 and TRBJ1-2; tentatively, D is TRBD1 (6 bases). This CDR3 region has 14 residues. CDR1 and CDR2 (germline): DFQATT, SNEGSKA (reference sequence). Trimming cost V 3 bases and J 4 bases, with 15 bases left between them. CDR3 DNA: TGCAGTGCTAGTAACTCCGACAGGCTCTATGGCTACACCTTC. This codes for CSASNSDRLYGYTF.

The chain combines TRBV5-1 with TRBJ2-5; no clear D gene. V shed 0 bases and J shed 5 bases, with 14 bases lying between them. In germline, CDR1 is SGHRS, CDR2 YFSETQ. The CDR3 runs to 15 residues. The CDR3 sequence is CASSLALGQGETQYF. The CDR3 region has the DNA TGCGCCAGCAGCTTGGCCCTCGGTCAAGGGGAGACCCAGTACTTC.

The chain carries TRBV7-2 and TRBJ2-5, with D possibly TRBD2 on 7 matching bases. Trimming pared 5 bases from V and 4 bases from J, leaving 23 bases between. CDR3 length: 17 residues. The germline CDR1 and CDR2 sequences are SGHTA and FQGNSA. CDR3 amino acids: CASSRAGGGWGRETQYF. The CDR3 nucleotides read TGTGCCAGCAGCCGCGCTGGGGGGGGCTGGGGCCGAGAGACCCAGTACTTC.

In nucleotides, the CDR3 is TGTGCCAGCAGTGATTATGGGGCGCGGGACACCGGGGAGCTGTTTTTT. It encodes CASSDYGARDTGELFF. V usage is TRBV2 and J usage is TRBJ2-2; TRBD1 or TRBD2 may be the D gene (5 bases each). CDR3 length: 16 residues. The V gene lost 3 bases and the J gene lost 3 bases, with 14 bases spanning the gap. Germline assignment: CDR1 SNHLY and CDR2 FYNNEI.

In DNA, the CDR3 is TGTGCCAGCAGTTTCACGGGATATGCATCCAATGAGCAGTTCTTC. This translates into CASSFTGYASNEQFF. V gene TRBV11-2 combines with J gene TRBJ2-1, with D possibly TRBD2 on 5 matching bases. The CDR3 covers 15 residues. Trimming took off 6 bases at V and 6 bases at J, with 18 bases between the two ends. Germline CDR1 is SGHAT and CDR2 is FQNNGV.

V gene TRBV7-2 combines with J gene TRBJ1-2; TRBD1 matches at 9 bases. The junction had 4 bases not matched to a gene; V was cut back by 3 bases and J by 5 bases. Germline lookup yields CDR1 SGHTA and CDR2 FQGNSA. This CDR3 is 14 amino acids long. The CDR3 DNA reads TGTGCCAGCAGCTTCGACAGGGGGGTGTATGGCTACACCTTC. It is translated as CASSFDRGVYGYTF.

This clone was counted a single time. The chain combines TRBV6-6 with TRBJ1-1; the match to TRBD1 covers 8 bases. Germline V lookup: CDR1 MNHNY, CDR2 SVGAGI (reference sequence). The CDR3 consists of 13 residues. V lost 5 bases to trimming and J lost 12 bases; unmatched junction nucleotides: 11. CDR3 DNA: TGTGCCAGCAGTGGGGGACAGGCTTATTTAACTTTCTTT. Translating gives CASSGGQAYLTFF.

CDR3: CATSVTGTGNTIYF. In DNA form, the CDR3 reads TGTGCCACCTCAGTTACAGGTACTGGAAACACCATATATTTT. This sequence joins TRBV19 and TRBJ1-3; D possibly corresponds to TRBD1 (5 bases). V was shortened by 10 bases and J by 2 bases, with 15 bases between the two germline ends. CDR1 and CDR2 (germline): LNHDA, SQIVND (reference sequence). The length of the CDR3 is 14 residues.

The chain uses TRBV9 and TRBJ2-2; a possible D gene is TRBD1 (6 bases). Germline lookup yields CDR1 SGDLS and CDR2 YYNGEE. Trimming removed 1 base at V and 6 bases at J, with 19 bases between. CDR3 length: 17 residues. CDR3 protein: CASSVSSQGSAAGELFF. Written as DNA, the CDR3 is TGTGCCAGCAGCGTAAGCTCACAGGGATCCGCGGCCGGGGAGCTGTTTTTT.